The present entry profiles one T cell receptor (beta chain) with its context. Profiling relied on immunoSEQ multiplex PCR, and the TCRdb table lists in-frame clones only, not all of them. The sample lists 200,000 to 250,000 clones, roughly 88% occurring once. This specimen belongs to a study of blood T cell repertoires in COVID-19. The CDR3 spans 15 residues. The germline gives CDR1 SGDLS, CDR2 YYNGEE. V lost 1 base and J lost 6, with 13 bases in between. Enrollees, about 18 to 89 years old, lived in 24 US areas. The TCR sequence derives from a woman between 45 and 60 years old with acute COVID-19. This chain links TRBV9 with TRBJ1-4; D is uncertain. Material: PBMCs or T cells enriched from blood (not recorded which). The DNA of the CDR3 is TGTGCCAGCAGCGTAACCGGTGAAGTTTATGAAAAACTGTTTTTT. This codes for CASSVTGEVYEKLFF.